This T cell receptor beta chain was profiled in a study of cytomegalovirus exposure and HLA in healthy donors. General study results and limits: Later analysis indicated greater clonal expansion among HLA-associated TCR beta chains than among equally common other chains.

Per the germline V gene, CDR1 is GTSNPN and CDR2 is SVGIG (reference sequence). The CDR3 extends over 16 amino acids. The junction had 17 bases not matched to a gene; V was cut back by 5 bases and J by 4 bases. The PCR made use of 60 Vbeta and 13 Jbeta primers. Using immunoSEQ multiplex PCR, the repertoire was profiled, and TCRdb retains in-frame clones only, with some absent. The sample includes around 200,000 clones, roughly 80% of them seen just once. Comment on this clone: Its antigen is still unknown.

Input material: PBMCs. The sequence derives from a girl aged 10 to 17 in good health and CMV-seronegative. The V gene is TRBV30, the J gene TRBJ2-7; 7 nucleotides match TRBD1. The CDR3 region has the DNA TGTGCCTGGTCCAAGAAGGGGGCGGCCGGATGGTACGAGCAGTACTTC. Translating it yields CAWSKKGAAGWYEQYF.